These T cell receptor beta chains were read from a single sample in a study of blood T cell repertoires in COVID-19. Generated by immunoSEQ multiplex PCR, the TCRdb table keeps only in-frame clones and is missing some. The sample lists about 480,000 clones; 70% to 90% were seen once. Sequenced input: PBMCs or T cells enriched from blood (not recorded which). Source of these receptors: a woman aged 18 to 35 with acute COVID-19. Each CDR3 is given with its conserved first and last residue. D genes are given only for firm matches. A clone size is listed for some rows: how often the clone was seen (once, few, many), or a class if it is expanded.

V: TRBV28; D: NA; size: NA; J: TRBJ1-6; length: 14; DNA: TGTGCCAGCAGCCCTATGACGGGGAATTCACCCCTCCACTTT; CDR3: CASSPMTGNSPLHF
V: TRBV10-3; D: TRBD1; size: NA; J: TRBJ1-1; length: 13; DNA: TGTGCCATCAGCCCGACAGGGCGAACTGAAGCTTTCTTT; CDR3: CAISPTGRTEAFF
V: TRBV9; D: TRBD1; size: NA; J: TRBJ2-7; length: 15; DNA: TGTGCCAGCAGCGTAGTAGGGACAGCAACTTACGAGCAGTACTTC; CDR3: CASSVVGTATYEQYF
V: TRBV6-5; D: TRBD1; size: NA; J: TRBJ1-1; length: 13; DNA: TGTGCCAGCAGGCAACAGGGGCGCACTGAAGCTTTCTTT; CDR3: CASRQQGRTEAFF
V: TRBV27; D: NA; size: once; J: TRBJ1-1; length: 15; DNA: TGTGCCAGCAACCGTTACAGGGAATTTTTCGCTGAAGCTTTCTTT; CDR3: CASNRYREFFAEAFF
V: TRBV5-1; D: NA; size: NA; J: TRBJ1-5; length: 14; DNA: TGCGCCAGCAGCTTGGCCTCAGGGGATCAGCCCCAGCATTTT; CDR3: CASSLASGDQPQHF
V: TRBV12-3/TRBV12-4; D: TRBD1; size: NA; J: TRBJ1-2; length: 12; DNA: TGTGCCAGCGGACAGGACCTCTATGGCTACACCTTC; CDR3: CASGQDLYGYTF
V: TRBV7-9; D: TRBD1; size: NA; J: TRBJ2-7; length: 15; DNA: TGTGCCAGCAGCATAAACAGGGGAAGAAAGGACGAGCAGTACTTC; CDR3: CASSINRGRKDEQYF
V: TRBV4-1; D: NA; size: NA; J: TRBJ2-7; length: 15; DNA: TGCGCCAGCAGCCAAGGATGGCAGGGAGGTTACGAGCAGTACTTC; CDR3: CASSQGWQGGYEQYF
V: TRBV13; D: TRBD1; size: NA; J: TRBJ2-7; length: 15; DNA: TGTGCCAGCAGCCAGGGGACAGGGGCAGCCTACGAGCAGTACTTC; CDR3: CASSQGTGAAYEQYF
V: TRBV12-5; D: TRBD2; size: NA; J: TRBJ2-3; length: 16; DNA: TGTGCTAGTGGTCTCGGACTAGCGGGAGCAACAGATACGCAGTATTTT; CDR3: CASGLGLAGATDTQYF
V: TRBV12-5; D: NA; size: NA; J: TRBJ2-3; length: 14; DNA: TGTGCTAGTGGCCCGGACAGTAGCACAGATACGCAGTATTTT; CDR3: CASGPDSSTDTQYF
V: TRBV20-1; D: NA; size: NA; J: TRBJ2-5; length: 11; DNA: TGCAGTGTACAACGCGGGGAGACCCAGTACTTC; CDR3: CSVQRGETQYF
V: TRBV5-6; D: TRBD2; size: NA; J: TRBJ2-5; length: 15; DNA: TGTGCCAGCAGCTTGGGACTAGCTGAAACGGGCACCCAGTACTTC; CDR3: CASSLGLAETGTQYF
V: TRBV9; D: NA; size: NA; J: TRBJ1-2; length: 14; DNA: TGTGCCAGCAGCGGGGCACGGCAGGGATATGGCTACACCTTC; CDR3: CASSGARQGYGYTF
V: TRBV19; D: NA; size: NA; J: TRBJ1-3; length: 14; DNA: TGTGCCAGTCAAGGCACAGGCTCTGGAAACACCATATATTTT; CDR3: CASQGTGSGNTIYF
V: TRBV12-3/TRBV12-4; D: NA; size: NA; J: TRBJ1-2; length: 13; DNA: TGTGCCAGCAGCTATGGTACAGGGAGTGGCTACACCTTC; CDR3: CASSYGTGSGYTF
V: TRBV2; D: TRBD2; size: NA; J: TRBJ2-5; length: 13; DNA: TGTGCCAGCAGGGGACTAAACGATTGGGGCCAGTACTTC; CDR3: CASRGLNDWGQYF
V: TRBV3-1/TRBV3-2; D: TRBD2; size: NA; J: TRBJ2-7; length: 16; DNA: TGTGCCAGCAGCCAAGAGGGAGCGGGGGCCCCGGGGGAGCAGTACTTC; CDR3: CASSQEGAGAPGEQYF
V: TRBV9; D: NA; size: NA; J: TRBJ2-7; length: 14; DNA: TGTGCCAGCAGCGTAGTACCGAGCTCCTACGAGCAGTACTTC; CDR3: CASSVVPSSYEQYF
V: TRBV5-5; D: TRBD1; size: NA; J: TRBJ2-2; length: 16; DNA: TGTGCCAGCAGCTTAATAGGGGGCCCGGGCACCGGGGAGCTGTTTTTT; CDR3: CASSLIGGPGTGELFF
V: TRBV4-3; D: TRBD1; size: NA; J: TRBJ1-1; length: 15; DNA: TGCGCCAGCAGCCAGGGGACAGGGGTGAACACTGAAGCTTTCTTT; CDR3: CASSQGTGVNTEAFF
V: TRBV7-2; D: TRBD2; size: NA; J: TRBJ2-7; length: 15; DNA: TGTGCCAGCAGCTTAGACAGCGGGGGCCTTGCCGAGCAGTACTTC; CDR3: CASSLDSGGLAEQYF
V: TRBV10-1; D: NA; size: NA; J: TRBJ1-1; length: 14; DNA: TGCGCCAGCAGTGAGTACAGGATGAACACTGAAGCTTTCTTT; CDR3: CASSEYRMNTEAFF
V: TRBV28; D: TRBD1; size: NA; J: TRBJ1-5; length: 16; DNA: TGTGCCAGCAGAGAACGACAGGGCGCTGGAGCTCAGCCCCAGCATTTT; CDR3: CASRERQGAGAQPQHF
V: TRBV24-1; D: TRBD1; size: NA; J: TRBJ2-5; length: 15; DNA: TGTGCCACCAGTGATTCCAGGGGGCTGGAAGAGACCCAGTACTTC; CDR3: CATSDSRGLEETQYF
V: TRBV15; D: TRBD1; size: NA; J: TRBJ2-7; length: 17; DNA: TGTGCCACCAGCAGCGATCGGCCACCGCAGGGGGACTACGAGCAGTACTTC; CDR3: CATSSDRPPQGDYEQYF
V: TRBV9; D: TRBD1; size: few; J: TRBJ1-2; length: 16; DNA: TGTGCCAGCAGCGGAGCCGGGACAGACGATAACTATGGCTACACCTTC; CDR3: CASSGAGTDDNYGYTF
V: TRBV9; D: NA; size: NA; J: TRBJ2-1; length: 13; DNA: TGTGCCAGCAGCGTAGGGAGTTCCAATGAGCAGTTCTTC; CDR3: CASSVGSSNEQFF
V: TRBV19; D: TRBD1; size: NA; J: TRBJ2-1; length: 15; DNA: TGTGCCAGTAGTCCCACCCCTTCAGGGGGCAATGAGCAGTTCTTC; CDR3: CASSPTPSGGNEQFF
V: TRBV4-2; D: TRBD1; size: NA; J: TRBJ2-7; length: 15; DNA: TGTGCCAGCAGCCAAGATAGGGACAGGGGTCACGAGCAGTACTTC; CDR3: CASSQDRDRGHEQYF
V: TRBV9; D: TRBD1; size: NA; J: TRBJ2-2; length: 15; DNA: TGTGCCAGCAGCGACAGGGGCGCGAACACCGGGGAGCTGTTTTTT; CDR3: CASSDRGANTGELFF
V: TRBV19; D: NA; size: NA; J: TRBJ1-2; length: 14; DNA: TGTGCCAGTATCCCCCCAGGGTGGGGCTATGGCTACACCTTC; CDR3: CASIPPGWGYGYTF
V: TRBV7-3; D: TRBD1; size: NA; J: TRBJ1-1; length: 13; DNA: TGTGCCAGCAGCCAGGGACAGGCCACTGAAGCTTTCTTT; CDR3: CASSQGQATEAFF
V: TRBV19; D: NA; size: NA; J: TRBJ2-7; length: 16; DNA: TGTGCCAGTACAAACATCCCGACGGGAGAACTCGACGAGCAGTACTTC; CDR3: CASTNIPTGELDEQYF
V: TRBV6-2/TRBV6-3; D: NA; size: NA; J: TRBJ2-1; length: 15; DNA: TGTGCCAGCAGCTTTAGCGGAGACTACTACAATGAGCAGTTCTTC; CDR3: CASSFSGDYYNEQFF
V: TRBV5-1; D: TRBD2; size: NA; J: TRBJ2-1; length: 16; DNA: TGCGCCAGCAGCTTGGCCACTAGCGGGATCTACAATGAGCAGTTCTTC; CDR3: CASSLATSGIYNEQFF
V: TRBV7-9; D: TRBD1; size: NA; J: TRBJ1-5; length: 15; DNA: TGTGCCAGCAGCTCAGGGGGAGGCGCGAATCAGCCCCAGCATTTT; CDR3: CASSSGGGANQPQHF
V: TRBV4-3; D: TRBD2; size: once; J: TRBJ2-1; length: 15; DNA: TGCGCCAGCAGCCACATACTAGCGGGAGTCAATGAGCAGTTCTTC; CDR3: CASSHILAGVNEQFF
V: TRBV7-6; D: NA; size: NA; J: TRBJ1-6; length: 17; DNA: TGTGCCAGCAGCTTAGGAGGGGGGGCCTCCTATAATTCACCCCTCCACTTT; CDR3: CASSLGGGASYNSPLHF
V: TRBV7-2; D: TRBD2; size: NA; J: TRBJ2-5; length: 15; DNA: TGTGCCAGCAGCACACGGACTAGCGGCCAAGAGACCCAGTACTTC; CDR3: CASSTRTSGQETQYF
V: TRBV2; D: NA; size: few; J: TRBJ1-6; length: 12; DNA: TGTGCCAGCAGTTCTATATATTCACCCCTCCACTTT; CDR3: CASSSIYSPLHF
V: TRBV7-9; D: NA; size: NA; J: TRBJ2-7; length: 12; DNA: TGTGCCAGCAGCTTTGGGGCTCGGGAGCAGTACTTC; CDR3: CASSFGAREQYF
V: TRBV7-8; D: NA; size: NA; J: TRBJ2-5; length: 16; DNA: TGTGCCAGCAGCTTAGGGTCTTTGGCTTTCCAAGAGACCCAGTACTTC; CDR3: CASSLGSLAFQETQYF
V: TRBV11-2; D: TRBD1; size: NA; J: TRBJ2-7; length: 14; DNA: TGTGCCAGCAGCTCACAGGGGGCGCCGGGCGAGCAGTACTTC; CDR3: CASSSQGAPGEQYF
V: TRBV13; D: NA; size: once; J: TRBJ2-1; length: 11; DNA: TGTGCCAGCAGCTATAACAATGAGCAGTTCTTC; CDR3: CASSYNNEQFF
V: TRBV7-9; D: TRBD1; size: NA; J: TRBJ1-2; length: 13; DNA: TGTGCCAGCAGCCAGGACAGGTTCTATGGCTACACCTTC; CDR3: CASSQDRFYGYTF
V: TRBV18; D: NA; size: NA; J: TRBJ2-7; length: 14; DNA: TGTGCCAGCTCACCGCCCGGGTCCACCTACGAGCAGTACTTC; CDR3: CASSPPGSTYEQYF
V: TRBV5-4; D: TRBD1; size: NA; J: TRBJ2-7; length: 16; DNA: TGTGCCAGCAGCGGAGGAAACAGGGGCGGTCTTGTGGAGCAGTACTTC; CDR3: CASSGGNRGGLVEQYF
V: TRBV7-9; D: NA; size: NA; J: TRBJ1-1; length: 14; DNA: TGTGCCAGCAGCTCAGGGGTTTTGAACACTGAAGCTTTCTTT; CDR3: CASSSGVLNTEAFF
V: TRBV28; D: NA; size: NA; J: TRBJ2-5; length: 15; DNA: TGTGCCAGCAGCGGTACCAGGGGCCACGGAGAGACCCAGTACTTC; CDR3: CASSGTRGHGETQYF
V: TRBV4-3; D: TRBD1; size: NA; J: TRBJ2-5; length: 13; DNA: TGCGCCAGCAGCCGGGACAGACAAGAGACCCAGTACTTC; CDR3: CASSRDRQETQYF
V: TRBV9; D: TRBD1; size: NA; J: TRBJ1-2; length: 14; DNA: TGTGCCAGCAGCATAGGACAGGGGGACTATGGCTACACCTTC; CDR3: CASSIGQGDYGYTF
V: TRBV7-2; D: NA; size: NA; J: TRBJ1-3; length: 15; DNA: TGTGCCAGCAGCTTAGAACACCGCTCTGGAAACACCATATATTTT; CDR3: CASSLEHRSGNTIYF
V: TRBV6-2/TRBV6-3; D: NA; size: NA; J: TRBJ2-2; length: 16; DNA: TGTGCCAGCAGTCCCTCACCCAGGGTCGGTGGCGGGGAGCTGTTTTTT; CDR3: CASSPSPRVGGGELFF
V: TRBV6-5; D: NA; size: NA; J: TRBJ2-7; length: 14; DNA: TGTGCCAGCAGTTACGGTAACGCCGGTTTGGAGCAGTACTTC; CDR3: CASSYGNAGLEQYF
V: TRBV11-2; D: TRBD1; size: NA; J: TRBJ2-1; length: 17; DNA: TGTGCCAGCAGCCCCCGCCCTACAGGGGTCAGCTACAATGAGCAGTTCTTC; CDR3: CASSPRPTGVSYNEQFF
V: TRBV2; D: TRBD2; size: NA; J: TRBJ2-7; length: 13; DNA: TGTGCCAGCGGGTTTGCGGGAGCCAACGAGCAGTACTTC; CDR3: CASGFAGANEQYF